This record covers a single TCR beta chain. Its target is unknown. Other DNA sequences within the sample encode an identical CDR3. This sample is drawn from a study of OX40 agonist ivuxolimab in advanced cancers. Study at large: The dose-escalation cohort had hepatocellular carcinoma, melanoma, renal cell or head and neck cancer.

The method was immunoSEQ multiplex PCR; TCRdb's version includes in-frame clones alone and lacks a portion of them. The sample yields about 61,000 clones, around nine tenths seen once. Enrollment shut out patients with autoimmune disease history or systemic immunosuppression. General study findings and limits: CD8+ T cells showed, on average, more clonal expansion than CD4+ cells. Near-lowest levels of clonal expansion characterized partial responders at 0.1-3.0 mg/kg.

The sequencing used CD4+ or CD8+ T cells sorted from blood, collected in a trial of the OX40 agonist ivuxolimab. This clonotype was sampled from an adult with an advanced solid tumor such as melanoma, head and neck, liver or kidney cancer.

CDR3: CASSLGGRHYEQYF. CDR3 coding DNA: TGTGCCAGCAGCTTAGGAGGCAGACACTACGAGCAGTACTTC. This sequence joins TRBV5-6 and TRBJ2-7; tentatively, D is TRBD2 (5 bases). Trimming cost V 2 bases and J 3 bases, with 12 bases left between them. The CDR3 is 14 amino acids. From germline, CDR1 is SGHDT and CDR2 YYEEEE.